The T cell receptor (beta chain) described here comes from a study of sequential checkpoint blockade in melanoma. Treatment defined: randomized to nivolumab then ipilimumab (arm A) or the reverse (arm B). V was shortened by 3 bases and J by 5 bases, with 13 bases between the two germline ends. The length of the CDR3 is 14 residues. Germline loops: CDR1 LNHDA, CDR2 SQIVND (reference sequence). TCRdb's table, derived via immunoSEQ multiplex PCR, lists solely in-frame clones and lacks some. The repertoire holds about 30,000 clones, with about 80% as singletons. This receptor was taken from a human donor with melanoma. Material: CD8+ T cells sorted from blood (inferred from file names), obtained from a patient given nivolumab and ipilimumab in sequence. The rearrangement uses TRBV19 and TRBJ1-1; no definite D call. The CDR3 nucleotides are TGTGCCAGTAGTATCTCCGGAACGGGGACTGAAGCTTTCTTT. Its protein product is CASSISGTGTEAFF.